This T cell receptor beta chain is drawn from a study of T cell responses to AZD1222 COVID-19 vaccine. Across the whole study: Recipients boosted at about 4 weeks or about 12 weeks are pooled. Study-level points and caveats: Donor demographics were predominantly white British with a female majority; clonal diversity may be underestimated. Regions 160-218 and 743-854 held dominance among vaccine-associated CD4 TCRs, which spanned spike. Reportedly, nearly half the spike-specific TCRs target unmutated variant regions.

The CDR3 sequence is 15 residues long. V gave up 3 bases and J gave up 8 bases; unmatched junction bases: 10. The germline gives CDR1 LGHDT, CDR2 YNNKEL (reference sequence). The table lists this clone with a few counts. Its antigen remains unknown. Here immunoSEQ multiplex PCR was the method, and the copy in TCRdb shows in-frame clones only, minus some. The table shows 95,000 to 150,000 clones, with 92% occurring only once. The chain employs TRBV3-1 (or the pseudogene TRBV3-2) and TRBJ2-3, with 8 bases lining up with TRBD1. The receptor was isolated from an adult in good health. The sequenced sample was peripheral blood, obtained on day 0 of AZD1222 vaccination. CDR3 region: CASSQGFTGGGTQYF. The CDR3 nucleotides read TGTGCCAGCAGCCAGGGTTTCACAGGGGGTGGTACGCAGTATTTT.